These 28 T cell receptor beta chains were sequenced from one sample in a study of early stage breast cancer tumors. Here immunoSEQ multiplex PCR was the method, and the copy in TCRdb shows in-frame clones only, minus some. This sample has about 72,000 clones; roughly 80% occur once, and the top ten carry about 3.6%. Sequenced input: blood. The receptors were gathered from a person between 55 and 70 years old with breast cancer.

The CDR3 DNA sequence: TGTGCCAGCAGCTCTGGGGGCAGGGGCAGGGATGGCTACACCTTC. Translating it yields CASSSGGRGRDGYTF. This chain connects TRBV5-4 to TRBJ1-2; tentative D call: TRBD1 (6 bases). The CDR3 contains 15 residues. The V gene's germline CDR1 is SGHNT and CDR2 YYREEE (reference sequence). V was pared by 3 bases and J by 6 bases, with 18 bases between.

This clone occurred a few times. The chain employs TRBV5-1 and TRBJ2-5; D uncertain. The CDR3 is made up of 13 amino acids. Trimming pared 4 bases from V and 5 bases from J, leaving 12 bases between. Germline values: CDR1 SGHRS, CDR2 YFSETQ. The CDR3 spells CASSPDPAETQYF. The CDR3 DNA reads TGCGCCAGCAGCCCGGACCCGGCGGAGACCCAGTACTTC.

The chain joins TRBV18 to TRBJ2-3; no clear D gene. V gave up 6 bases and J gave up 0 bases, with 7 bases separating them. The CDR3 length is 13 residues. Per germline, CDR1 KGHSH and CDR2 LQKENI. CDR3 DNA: TGTGCCAGCTCTTGGTGGAGCACAGATACGCAGTATTTT. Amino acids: CASSWWSTDTQYF.

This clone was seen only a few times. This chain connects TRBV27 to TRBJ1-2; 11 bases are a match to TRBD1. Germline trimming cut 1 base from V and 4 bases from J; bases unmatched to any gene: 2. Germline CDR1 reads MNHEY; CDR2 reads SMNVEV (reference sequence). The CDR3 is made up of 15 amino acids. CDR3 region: CASSLWGQGVYGYTF. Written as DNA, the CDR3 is TGTGCCAGCAGTTTATGGGGACAGGGGGTCTATGGCTACACCTTC.

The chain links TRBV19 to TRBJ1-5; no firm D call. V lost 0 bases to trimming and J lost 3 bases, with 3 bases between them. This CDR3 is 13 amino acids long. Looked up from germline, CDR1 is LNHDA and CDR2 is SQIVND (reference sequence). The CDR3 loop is CASSIEINQPQHF. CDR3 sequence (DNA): TGTGCCAGTAGTATAGAAATCAATCAGCCCCAGCATTTT.

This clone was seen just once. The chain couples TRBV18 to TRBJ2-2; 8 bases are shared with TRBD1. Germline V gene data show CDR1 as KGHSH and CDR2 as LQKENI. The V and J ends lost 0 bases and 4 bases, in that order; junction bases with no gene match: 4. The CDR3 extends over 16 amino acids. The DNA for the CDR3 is TGTGCCAGCTCACCACCGTTAGGGACAGGCACCGGGGAGCTGTTTTTT. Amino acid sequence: CASSPPLGTGTGELFF.

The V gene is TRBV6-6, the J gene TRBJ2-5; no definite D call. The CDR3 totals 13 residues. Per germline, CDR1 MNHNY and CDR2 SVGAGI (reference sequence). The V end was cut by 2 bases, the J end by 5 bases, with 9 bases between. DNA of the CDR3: TGTGCCAGCAGTTACGGGTTACGGGAGACCCAGTACTTC. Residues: CASSYGLRETQYF.

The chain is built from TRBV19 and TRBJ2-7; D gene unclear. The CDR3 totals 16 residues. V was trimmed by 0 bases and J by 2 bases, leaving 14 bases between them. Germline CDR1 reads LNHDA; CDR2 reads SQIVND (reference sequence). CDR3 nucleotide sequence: TGTGCCAGTAGTATAGATCGCCAGCTCGCCCCCTACGAGCAGTACTTC. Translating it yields CASSIDRQLAPYEQYF.

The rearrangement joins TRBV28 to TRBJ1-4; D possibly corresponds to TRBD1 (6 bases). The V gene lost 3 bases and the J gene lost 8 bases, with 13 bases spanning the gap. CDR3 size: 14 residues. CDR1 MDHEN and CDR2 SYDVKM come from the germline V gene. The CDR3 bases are TGTGCCAGCAGTTTCGGAGGGGGAGGGGAAAAACTGTTTTTT. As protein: CASSFGGGGEKLFF.

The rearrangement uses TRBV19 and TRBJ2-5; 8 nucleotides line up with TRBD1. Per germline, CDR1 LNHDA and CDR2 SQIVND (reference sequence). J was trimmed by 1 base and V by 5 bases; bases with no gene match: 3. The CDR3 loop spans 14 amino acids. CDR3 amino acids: CASSVDRVQETQYF. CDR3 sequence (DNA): TGTGCCAGTAGTGTGGACAGGGTCCAAGAGACCCAGTACTTC.

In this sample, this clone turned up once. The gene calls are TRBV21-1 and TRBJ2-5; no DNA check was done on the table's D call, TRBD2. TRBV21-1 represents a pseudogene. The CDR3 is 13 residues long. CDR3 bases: TGTGCCACCGAGACCGGGACTACAAAGACCCAGTACTTC. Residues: CATETGTTKTQYF.

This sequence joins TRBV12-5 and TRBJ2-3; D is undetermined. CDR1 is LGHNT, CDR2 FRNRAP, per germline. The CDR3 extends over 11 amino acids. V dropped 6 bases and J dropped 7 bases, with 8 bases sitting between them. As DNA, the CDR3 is TGTGCTAGTGGCCTGGGGTATACGCAGTATTTT. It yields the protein CASGLGYTQYF.

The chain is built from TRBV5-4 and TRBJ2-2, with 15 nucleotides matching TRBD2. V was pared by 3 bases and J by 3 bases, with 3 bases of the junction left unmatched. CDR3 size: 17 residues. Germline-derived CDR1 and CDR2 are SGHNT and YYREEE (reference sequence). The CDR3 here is CASSSRTSGGDTGELFF. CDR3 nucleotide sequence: TGTGCCAGCAGCTCTCGGACTAGCGGGGGGGACACCGGGGAGCTGTTTTTT. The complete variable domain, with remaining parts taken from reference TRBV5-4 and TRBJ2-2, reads ETGVTQSPTHLIKTRGQQVTLRCSSQSGHNTVSWYQQALGQGPQFIFQYYREEENGRGNFPPRFSGLQFPNYSSELNVNALELDDSALYLCASSSRTSGGDTGELFFGEGSRLTVL.

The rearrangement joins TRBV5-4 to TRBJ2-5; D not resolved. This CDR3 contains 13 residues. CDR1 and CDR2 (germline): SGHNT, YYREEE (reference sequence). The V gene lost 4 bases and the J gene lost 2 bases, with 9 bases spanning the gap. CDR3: CASSHPDQETQYF. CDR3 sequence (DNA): TGTGCCAGCAGCCACCCCGATCAAGAGACCCAGTACTTC.

The CDR3 reads CASSVEGGDTQYF. The CDR3 region has the DNA TGTGCCAGCAGCGTAGAGGGGGGAGATACGCAGTATTTT. The chain couples TRBV9 to TRBJ2-3; perhaps D is TRBD1 or TRBD2 (6 bases each). The CDR3 has 13 amino acids. Germline CDR1 and CDR2: SGDLS and YYNGEE. With 0 bases removed from V and 5 bases from J, the gap between germline ends came to 7 bases.

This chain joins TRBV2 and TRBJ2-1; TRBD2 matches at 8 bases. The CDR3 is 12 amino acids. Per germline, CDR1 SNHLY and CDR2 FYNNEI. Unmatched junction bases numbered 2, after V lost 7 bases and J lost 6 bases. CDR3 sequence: CASTGGPNEQFF. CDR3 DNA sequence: TGTGCCAGCACGGGGGGGCCCAATGAGCAGTTCTTC.

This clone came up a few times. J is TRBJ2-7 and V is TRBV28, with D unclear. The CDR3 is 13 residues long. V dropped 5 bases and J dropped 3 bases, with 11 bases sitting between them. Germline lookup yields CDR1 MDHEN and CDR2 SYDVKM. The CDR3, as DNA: TGTGCCAGCAGTCCGAGGCTTAACTACGAGCAGTACTTC. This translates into CASSPRLNYEQYF.

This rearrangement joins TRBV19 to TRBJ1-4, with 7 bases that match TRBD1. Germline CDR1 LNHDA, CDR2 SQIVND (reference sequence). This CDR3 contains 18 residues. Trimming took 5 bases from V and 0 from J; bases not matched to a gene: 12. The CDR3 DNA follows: TGTGCCAGTAGTGGGCGGGTTTGGGACAGAGCAACTAATGAAAAACTGTTTTTT. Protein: CASSGRVWDRATNEKLFF.

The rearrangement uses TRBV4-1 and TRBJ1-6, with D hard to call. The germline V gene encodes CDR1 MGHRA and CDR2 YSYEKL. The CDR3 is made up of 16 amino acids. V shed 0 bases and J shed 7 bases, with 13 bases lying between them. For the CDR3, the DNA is TGCGCCAGCAGCCAAGATGGGGTTGGGTTCAATTCACCCCTCCACTTT. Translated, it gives CASSQDGVGFNSPLHF.

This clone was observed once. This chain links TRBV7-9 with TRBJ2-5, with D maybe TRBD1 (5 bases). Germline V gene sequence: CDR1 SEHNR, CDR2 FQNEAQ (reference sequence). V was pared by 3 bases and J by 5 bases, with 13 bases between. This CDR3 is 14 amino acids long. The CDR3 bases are TGTGCCAGCAGCTTTGGCCAGGGATCGGAGACCCAGTACTTC. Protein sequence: CASSFGQGSETQYF.

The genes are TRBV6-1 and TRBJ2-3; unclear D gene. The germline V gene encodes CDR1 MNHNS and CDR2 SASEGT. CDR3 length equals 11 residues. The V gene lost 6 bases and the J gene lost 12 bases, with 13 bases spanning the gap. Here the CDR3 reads CASRADIRQYF. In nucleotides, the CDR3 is TGTGCCAGCAGGGCCGATATTCGTCAGTATTTT.

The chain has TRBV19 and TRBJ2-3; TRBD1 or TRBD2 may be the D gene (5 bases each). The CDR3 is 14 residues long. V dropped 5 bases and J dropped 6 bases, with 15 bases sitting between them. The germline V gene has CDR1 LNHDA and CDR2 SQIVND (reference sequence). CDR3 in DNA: TGTGCCAGTAGTCCCGGGGCCGTAAGGGATACGCAGTATTTT. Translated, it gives CASSPGAVRDTQYF.

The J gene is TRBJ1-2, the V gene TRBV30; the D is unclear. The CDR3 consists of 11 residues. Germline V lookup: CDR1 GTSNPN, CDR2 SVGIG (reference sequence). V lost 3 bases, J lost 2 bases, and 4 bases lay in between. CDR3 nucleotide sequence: TGTGCCTGGAGGATAAACTATGGCTACACCTTC. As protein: CAWRINYGYTF.

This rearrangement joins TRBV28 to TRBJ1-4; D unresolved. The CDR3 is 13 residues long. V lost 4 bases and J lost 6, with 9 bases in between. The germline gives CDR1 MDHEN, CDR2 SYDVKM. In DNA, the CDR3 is TGTGCCAGCAGTTGGGTGTCGGATGAAAAACTGTTTTTT. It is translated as CASSWVSDEKLFF.

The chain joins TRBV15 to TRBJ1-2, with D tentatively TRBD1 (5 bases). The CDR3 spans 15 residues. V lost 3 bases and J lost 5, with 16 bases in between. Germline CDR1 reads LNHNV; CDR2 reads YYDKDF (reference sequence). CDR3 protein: CATSSPSGGVYGYTF. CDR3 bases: TGTGCCACCAGCAGTCCCTCCGGGGGGGTGTATGGCTACACCTTC.

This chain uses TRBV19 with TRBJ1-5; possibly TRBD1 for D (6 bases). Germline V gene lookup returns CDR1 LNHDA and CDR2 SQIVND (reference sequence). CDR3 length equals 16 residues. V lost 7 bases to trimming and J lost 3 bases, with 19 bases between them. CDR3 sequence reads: CASTPGMGGHNQPQHF. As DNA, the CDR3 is TGTGCCAGTACCCCGGGGATGGGGGGGCACAATCAGCCCCAGCATTTT.

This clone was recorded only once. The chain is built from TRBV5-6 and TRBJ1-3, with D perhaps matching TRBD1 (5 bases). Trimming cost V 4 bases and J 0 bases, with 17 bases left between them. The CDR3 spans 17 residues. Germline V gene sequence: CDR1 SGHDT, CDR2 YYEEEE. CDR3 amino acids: CASSPGRTRISGNTIYF. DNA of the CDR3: TGTGCCAGCAGCCCCGGACGGACACGAATCTCTGGAAACACCATATATTTT.

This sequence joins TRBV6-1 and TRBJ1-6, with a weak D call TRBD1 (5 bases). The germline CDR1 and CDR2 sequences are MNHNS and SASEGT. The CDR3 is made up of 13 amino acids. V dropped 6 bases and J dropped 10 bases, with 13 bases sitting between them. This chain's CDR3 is CASSSDSVSPLHF. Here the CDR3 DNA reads TGTGCCAGCAGCTCAGACAGCGTATCACCCCTCCACTTT.